These 26 T cell receptor beta chains came from one sample sequenced in a study of cytomegalovirus exposure and HLA in healthy donors. 60 Vbeta and 13 Jbeta primers were used in PCR. Libraries were prepared by immunoSEQ multiplex PCR; TCRdb keeps only in-frame clonotypes and omits some of them. This table has under 200,000 clones, approximately 75% appearing once. The sample comprised PBMCs. Every receptor here comes from a woman between 18 and 30 years old in good health and CMV-seronegative.

This chain joins TRBV6-1 and TRBJ1-4; possible D gene TRBD1, 5 bases. The CDR3 has 15 amino acids. Germline V gene data show CDR1 as MNHNS and CDR2 as SASEGT. V lost 1 base and J lost 7, with 13 bases in between. Written as DNA, the CDR3 is TGTGCCAGCAGTGAAGTTGTCAGGGTGGGTGAAAAACTGTTTTTT. Amino acid sequence: CASSEVVRVGEKLFF.

Details on this clone: Other DNA sequences in the sample encode the same CDR3. This chain connects TRBV7-3 to TRBJ2-1; 7 bases fit TRBD2. Losses at the gene ends were 5 bases for V and 9 bases for J; bases not matched to a gene: 7. Germline CDR1 and CDR2: SGHTA and FQGTGA. The CDR3 runs to 13 residues. The CDR3 bases are TGTGCCAGCAGCCCCAGACTAGCCGGTGAGCAGTTCTTC. Translating it yields CASSPRLAGEQFF.

The chain recombines TRBV29-1 with TRBJ1-2; 10 bases are shared with TRBD1. CDR1 is SQVTM and CDR2 is ANQGSEA in the germline V gene. The junction had 7 bases not matched to a gene; V was cut back by 8 bases and J by 7 bases. CDR3 length: 12 amino acids. CDR3 DNA: TGCAGCACAGACAGGGGGCGTCGTGGCTACACCTTC. It specifies CSTDRGRRGYTF. The whole variable domain, filled in from reference TRBV29-1 and TRBJ1-2, reads SAVISQKPSRDICQRGTSLTIQCQVDSQVTMMFWYRQQPGQSLTLIATANQGSEATYESGFVIDKFPISRPNLTFSTLTVSNMSPEDSSIYLCSTDRGRRGYTFGSGTRLTVV.

V and J are TRBV7-9 and TRBJ2-7; D remains ambiguous. Germline CDR1 and CDR2: SEHNR and FQNEAQ (reference sequence). The germline V and J ends were trimmed by 7 bases and 0 bases, with 10 bases remaining between them. This CDR3 is 13 amino acids long. This CDR3 is CASIPSSSYEQYF. In nucleotides, the CDR3 is TGTGCCAGCATCCCTAGTAGCTCCTACGAGCAGTACTTC.

The rearrangement uses TRBV6-1 and TRBJ1-2, with TRBD1 identical over 8 bases. The CDR3 is made up of 15 amino acids. CDR1 and CDR2 from the germline V gene are MNHNS and SASEGT. V dropped 3 bases and J dropped 6; count of bases not matched to a gene: 9. The CDR3 bases are TGTGCCAGCAGTGATCCCGGGACAGGTTTCGATGGCTACACCTTC. It encodes CASSDPGTGFDGYTF.

V gene TRBV6-6 combines with J gene TRBJ2-2; D gene uncertain. The germline gives CDR1 MNHNY, CDR2 SVGAGI (reference sequence). The CDR3 runs to 15 residues. V lost 2 bases, J lost 2 bases, and 9 bases lay in between. In DNA, the CDR3 is TGTGCCAGCAGTTACCCGCCAGGAAACACCGGGGAGCTGTTTTTT. Translation gives CASSYPPGNTGELFF.

V gene TRBV5-1 combines with J gene TRBJ1-2; the D is unclear. V dropped 3 bases and J dropped 2 bases, with 14 bases sitting between them. This CDR3 is 15 amino acids long. CDR1 and CDR2 from the germline V gene are SGHRS and YFSETQ. CDR3 coding DNA: TGCGCCAGCAGCTCGCAGCCCGAGGCCAACTATGGCTACACCTTC. Residues: CASSSQPEANYGYTF.

The chain carries TRBV7-8 and TRBJ2-3, with TRBD2 identical over 9 bases. Trimming cost V 5 bases and J 2 bases; bases outside gene matches: 14. The CDR3 spans 18 residues. CDR1 and CDR2 from the germline V gene are SGHVS and FQNEAQ. The DNA of the CDR3 is TGTGCCAGCAGCCCACGGGGGGGTGCGGGGGGGCCCACAGATACGCAGTATTTT. Translated: CASSPRGGAGGPTDTQYF.

The rearrangement joins TRBV18 to TRBJ1-5; TRBD1 is a possible D gene (5 bases). This CDR3 has 13 amino acids. Trimming cost V 3 bases and J 5 bases, with 8 bases left between them. Germline V gives CDR1 KGHSH, CDR2 LQKENI. CDR3 amino acids: CASSPSRDQPQHF. Written as DNA, the CDR3 is TGTGCCAGCTCACCGTCCAGGGATCAGCCCCAGCATTTT.

This clone occurred once. The CDR3 coding sequence is TGTGCCAGCAGCCCCGACAGGGGTGCAGATACGCAGTATTTT. Its protein is CASSPDRGADTQYF. The chain has TRBV5-6 and TRBJ2-3; TRBD1 agrees at 8 bases. CDR3 length: 14 residues. After removal of 4 bases from V and 4 bases from J, the junction contained 5 bases not matched to a gene. The germline V gene encodes CDR1 SGHDT and CDR2 YYEEEE.

CDR3 amino acids: CASSFREGAGNTIYF. The CDR3 nucleotides read TGTGCCAGCAGTTTCAGGGAGGGGGCTGGAAACACCATATATTTT. The chain recombines TRBV6-5 with TRBJ1-3; D is perhaps TRBD1 (6 bases). The CDR3 contains 15 residues. The V gene's germline CDR1 is MNHEY and CDR2 SVGAGI. V dropped 4 bases and J dropped 2 bases, with 12 bases sitting between them.

V gene TRBV7-9 combines with J gene TRBJ1-1; D gene ambiguous. Germline-derived CDR1 and CDR2 are SEHNR and FQNEAQ (reference sequence). CDR3 size: 13 residues. V gave up 2 bases and J gave up 1 base, with 5 bases separating them. CDR3 DNA: TGTGCCAGCAGCTTAAACGGGAACACTGAAGCTTTCTTT. This sequence encodes CASSLNGNTEAFF. Looking up the rest from reference TRBV7-9 and TRBJ1-1 gives the full variable domain: DTGVSQNPRHKITKRGQNVTFRCDPISEHNRLYWYRQTLGQGPEFLTYFQNEAQLEKSRLLSDRFSAERPKGSFSTLEIQRTEQGDSAMYLCASSLNGNTEAFFGQGTRLTVV.

This chain joins TRBV6-1 and TRBJ2-7, with 7 bases fitting TRBD1. With 4 bases clipped from V and 4 bases from J, the junction kept 10 bases outside the gene matches. CDR1 and CDR2 (germline): MNHNS, SASEGT. The CDR3 extends over 15 amino acids. CDR3 sequence reads: CASSGTGTVGYEQYF. The CDR3 nucleotides are TGTGCCAGCAGTGGAACCGGGACAGTAGGGTACGAGCAGTACTTC.

The chain links TRBV10-2 to TRBJ2-7, with TRBD1 matching over 7 bases. CDR3 length: 13 residues. CDR1 and CDR2 from the germline V gene are WSHSY and SAAADI. The junction had 5 bases not matched to a gene; V was cut back by 3 bases and J by 6 bases. The CDR3, as DNA: TGCGCCAGCAGTGAACAGGGGATTGGCGAGCAGTACTTC. It translates to CASSEQGIGEQYF.

The rearrangement joins TRBV27 to TRBJ1-5; D remains unclear. Germline V gene lookup returns CDR1 MNHEY and CDR2 SMNVEV (reference sequence). Trimming removed 3 bases from V and 5 bases from J, with 14 bases in between. The length of the CDR3 is 15 residues. CDR3 DNA: TGTGCCAGCAGTTTGTTCTTCGGGGTTGATCAGCCCCAGCATTTT. This gives the protein CASSLFFGVDQPQHF.

The V gene is TRBV11-2, the J gene TRBJ2-1; D is uncertain. The CDR3 is 11 amino acids. Germline values: CDR1 SGHAT, CDR2 FQNNGV. The V end lost 7 bases, the J end lost 9 bases, and 10 bases lay between the germline ends. The CDR3 DNA sequence: TGTGCCAGCACCTCAGGCCGTGAGCAGTTCTTC. Encoded protein: CASTSGREQFF.

This clone was detected once. The J gene is TRBJ1-2, the V gene TRBV7-9; tentatively, D is TRBD1 (6 bases). The germline CDR1 and CDR2 sequences are SEHNR and FQNEAQ (reference sequence). There are 16 residues in the CDR3. V was cut by 5 bases and J by 4 bases, with 20 bases left in between. The CDR3 nucleotides are TGTGCCAGCAGCCGAGGCTGGGACACTGGGACCTATGGCTACACCTTC. This translates into CASSRGWDTGTYGYTF.

The genes are TRBV7-3 and TRBJ2-2; 10 nucleotides agree with TRBD2. Per the germline V gene, CDR1 is SGHTA and CDR2 is FQGTGA. The CDR3 has 18 residues. The V and J ends lost 1 base and 1 base, in that order; junction bases with no gene match: 6. The CDR3 spells CASSLRGSSGGNTGELFF. Written as DNA, the CDR3 is TGTGCCAGCAGCTTAAGAGGGTCTAGCGGGGGGAACACCGGGGAGCTGTTTTTT.

The V call is TRBV6-1, the J call TRBJ1-2, with D perhaps TRBD1 (6 bases). Germline-derived CDR1 and CDR2 are MNHNS and SASEGT. The V end was cut by 5 bases, the J end by 10 bases, with 20 bases between. The CDR3 runs 14 residues. For the CDR3, the DNA is TGTGCCAGCAGTCACCCCGGGGAGACAGGCTACTACACCTTC. Protein sequence: CASSHPGETGYYTF.

The chain employs TRBV5-6 and TRBJ2-7, with TRBD2 matching over 11 bases. After removal of 3 bases from V and 7 bases from J, the junction contained 9 bases not matched to a gene. Germline V gene lookup returns CDR1 SGHDT and CDR2 YYEEEE. This CDR3 contains 15 residues. CDR3 DNA: TGTGCCAGCAGCTCCTTAGCGGGAGGGCCGATTGAGCAGTACTTC. It encodes CASSSLAGGPIEQYF.

This chain uses TRBV19 with TRBJ1-1, with 8 bases fitting TRBD1. Germline loops: CDR1 LNHDA, CDR2 SQIVND (reference sequence). CDR3 size: 15 residues. V lost 11 bases to trimming and J lost 0 bases; unmatched junction nucleotides: 11. CDR3 in DNA: TGTGCCTCAAAGGGGACAGGTGGTGTGAACACTGAAGCTTTCTTT. Translation: CASKGTGGVNTEAFF.

The chain uses TRBV5-1 and TRBJ2-5; 8 bases map to TRBD1. This CDR3 comprises 13 residues. V trimming: 4 bases; J trimming: 6 bases; junction bases outside the gene matches: 5. Germline values: CDR1 SGHRS, CDR2 YFSETQ. CDR3 coding DNA: TGCGCCAGCAGCCCCGGACAGGGAAAGACCCAGTACTTC. It encodes CASSPGQGKTQYF.

V usage is TRBV5-1 and J usage is TRBJ2-2; tentative D call: TRBD2 (6 bases). V was trimmed by 1 base and J by 3 bases, leaving 13 bases between them. Germline CDR1 SGHRS, CDR2 YFSETQ. The CDR3 covers 16 residues. For the CDR3, the DNA is TGCGCCAGCAGCTTGTTCGGGGGTATTGACACCGGGGAGCTGTTTTTT. This gives the protein CASSLFGGIDTGELFF. The entire variable domain, with the rest obtained from reference TRBV5-1 and TRBJ2-2, is as follows: KAGVTQTPRYLIKTRGQQVTLSCSPISGHRSVSWYQQTPGQGLQFLFEYFSETQRNKGNFPGRFSGRQFSNSRSEMNVSTLELGDSALYLCASSLFGGIDTGELFFGEGSRLTVL.

The chain combines TRBV6-5 with TRBJ2-2, with TRBD2 matching 7 bases. The germline V gene has CDR1 MNHEY and CDR2 SVGAGI. After removal of 2 bases from V and 6 bases from J, the junction contained 9 bases not matched to a gene. The CDR3 totals 16 residues. CDR3 protein: CASSYRTRAVPGELFF. The CDR3, as DNA: TGTGCCAGCAGTTACAGGACTAGGGCAGTCCCCGGGGAGCTGTTTTTT.

The J gene is TRBJ2-1, the V gene TRBV6-4; D might be TRBD2 (5 bases). The V gene's germline CDR1 is MRHNA and CDR2 SNTAGT. The CDR3 is 12 amino acids. Trimming took off 3 bases at V and 9 bases at J, with 9 bases between the two ends. The CDR3 region has the DNA TGTGCCAGCAGTGAGGGAGTCGGTGAGCAGTTCTTC. Translated, it gives CASSEGVGEQFF.

The chain joins TRBV6-5 to TRBJ1-1; 7 positions agree with TRBD1. Germline assignment: CDR1 MNHEY and CDR2 SVGAGI. V lost 5 bases to trimming and J lost 0 bases; unmatched junction nucleotides: 6. This CDR3 contains 15 residues. CDR3 nucleotide sequence: TGTGCCAGCAGTGTACGCAGGGGGATGAACACTGAAGCTTTCTTT. Residues: CASSVRRGMNTEAFF.